The rows below give T cell receptor beta chains drawn from one sample of a study of identical twins. TCRdb analysed the 5' RACE reads with MiXCR anew, one entry per CDR3 protein. The sample lists 450,000 or so distinct CDR3 sequences; about 14% were seen once. These data were likewise used in another study, on yellow fever vaccine responses in identical twins.

The material sequenced was CD4+ T cells sorted from blood. The receptors shown here come from a young woman in good health. CDR3s include the opening cysteine and the closing phenylalanine or tryptophan. The D gene is left open where the match is weak. The size of a clone is reported for some rows only, either as once, few or many, or as a class for expanded clones.

J gene: TRBJ2-2; D gene: -; clone size: few; V gene: TRBV5-1; CDR3 protein: CASSQATGSGELFF; CDR3 DNA: TGCGCCAGCAGCCAAGCAACAGGGTCCGGGGAGCTGTTTTTT
J gene: TRBJ2-1; D gene: TRBD2; clone size: few; V gene: TRBV15; CDR3 protein: CATSRDRLAGGNEQFF; CDR3 DNA: TGTGCCACCAGCAGAGATAGACTAGCGGGAGGTAATGAGCAGTTCTTC
J gene: TRBJ2-7; D gene: -; clone size: many; V gene: TRBV12-3/TRBV12-4; CDR3 protein: CASSLDGSEQYF; CDR3 DNA: TGTGCCAGCAGTCTCGACGGGTCCGAGCAGTACTTC
J gene: TRBJ2-1; D gene: -; clone size: -; V gene: TRBV18; CDR3 protein: CASSPGARGDNEQFF; CDR3 DNA: TGTGCCAGCTCACCGGGGGCTAGAGGGGACAATGAGCAGTTCTTC
J gene: TRBJ2-5; D gene: -; clone size: few; V gene: TRBV21-1; CDR3 protein: CASSKDGRGGPKTQYF; CDR3 DNA: TGTGCCAGCAGCAAAGATGGGCGGGGGGGCCCGAAGACCCAGTACTTC
J gene: TRBJ2-3; D gene: TRBD2; clone size: -; V gene: TRBV4-1; CDR3 protein: CASSQVSGRVTDTQYF; CDR3 DNA: TGCGCCAGCAGCCAAGTTAGCGGGAGGGTCACAGATACGCAGTATTTT
J gene: TRBJ2-3; D gene: -; clone size: few; V gene: TRBV24-1; CDR3 protein: CATSDLGEVTDTQYF; CDR3 DNA: TGTGCCACCAGTGACCTTGGGGAAGTAACAGATACGCAGTATTTT
J gene: TRBJ2-7; D gene: -; clone size: many; V gene: TRBV12-3/TRBV12-4; CDR3 protein: CASSPGLSSYEQYF; CDR3 DNA: TGTGCCAGCAGTCCAGGGTTGAGCTCCTACGAGCAGTACTTC
J gene: TRBJ2-1; D gene: -; clone size: -; V gene: TRBV7-7; CDR3 protein: CASSPENLGEQFF; CDR3 DNA: TGTGCTAGCAGCCCAGAGAACCTCGGTGAGCAGTTCTTC
J gene: TRBJ2-7; D gene: -; clone size: few; V gene: TRBV5-1; CDR3 protein: CASSLEPSQTEQYF; CDR3 DNA: TGCGCCAGCAGCTTGGAGCCTAGCCAAACGGAGCAGTACTTC
J gene: TRBJ2-2; D gene: -; clone size: -; V gene: TRBV3-1; CDR3 protein: CASSQWGLNTGELFF; CDR3 DNA: TGTGCCAGCAGCCAATGGGGGCTAAACACCGGGGAGCTGTTTTTT
J gene: TRBJ1-1; D gene: -; clone size: few; V gene: TRBV7-9; CDR3 protein: CASSFPGAGAFF; CDR3 DNA: TGTGCCAGCAGCTTTCCGGGGGCTGGGGCTTTCTTT
J gene: TRBJ2-7; D gene: -; clone size: -; V gene: TRBV7-7; CDR3 protein: CASSLFPGSSYEQYF; CDR3 DNA: TGTGCTAGCAGCTTATTCCCGGGCAGCTCCTACGAGCAGTACTTC
J gene: TRBJ2-3; D gene: -; clone size: few; V gene: TRBV15; CDR3 protein: CATSGRYPPLSTDTQYF; CDR3 DNA: TGTGCCACCAGCGGGCGGTATCCCCCCCTTAGCACAGATACGCAGTATTTT
J gene: TRBJ2-4; D gene: TRBD2; clone size: -; V gene: TRBV5-6; CDR3 protein: CASSFGGGAGTKNIQYF; CDR3 DNA: TGTGCCAGCAGCTTCGGCGGGGGGGCCGGAACCAAAAACATTCAGTACTTC
J gene: TRBJ2-1; D gene: TRBD2; clone size: few; V gene: TRBV4-1; CDR3 protein: CASSQGGGRSSAGAPYNEQFF; CDR3 DNA: TGCGCCAGCAGCCAAGGTGGGGGTCGAAGTTCGGCGGGAGCTCCCTACAATGAGCAGTTCTTC
J gene: TRBJ2-7; D gene: TRBD2; clone size: many; V gene: TRBV6-1; CDR3 protein: CASRGTSGGYEQYF; CDR3 DNA: TGTGCCAGCAGGGGGACTAGCGGGGGCTACGAGCAGTACTTC
J gene: TRBJ1-6; D gene: -; clone size: few; V gene: TRBV4-2; CDR3 protein: CASSQDLRHQNSPLHF; CDR3 DNA: TGTGCCAGCAGCCAAGATCTCCGACACCAAAATTCACCCCTCCACTTT
J gene: TRBJ2-7; D gene: -; clone size: -; V gene: TRBV6-2/TRBV6-3; CDR3 protein: CASSYFLGVHEQYF; CDR3 DNA: TGTGCCAGCAGTTACTTCTTGGGGGTCCACGAGCAGTACTTC
J gene: TRBJ2-7; D gene: TRBD2; clone size: few; V gene: TRBV5-1; CDR3 protein: CASSFGGRANDEQYF; CDR3 DNA: TGCGCCAGCAGCTTCGGAGGGAGGGCAAACGACGAGCAGTACTTC
J gene: TRBJ2-7; D gene: TRBD2; clone size: -; V gene: TRBV20-1; CDR3 protein: CSARLAGGREQYF; CDR3 DNA: TGCAGTGCGAGACTAGCGGGGGGCCGCGAGCAGTACTTC
J gene: TRBJ2-3; D gene: TRBD2; clone size: -; V gene: TRBV24-1; CDR3 protein: CATSDLGRTSSAADTQYF; CDR3 DNA: TGTGCCACCAGTGACCTGGGCCGGACTAGCAGTGCGGCGGATACGCAGTATTTT
J gene: TRBJ2-1; D gene: TRBD2; clone size: -; V gene: TRBV20-1; CDR3 protein: CSARGGTSGDNEQFF; CDR3 DNA: TGCAGTGCTAGAGGGGGGACTAGCGGGGACAATGAGCAGTTCTTC
J gene: TRBJ2-1; D gene: TRBD2; clone size: few; V gene: TRBV7-2; CDR3 protein: CASSSPSGMVNEQFF; CDR3 DNA: TGTGCCAGCAGCTCCCCTAGCGGGATGGTTAATGAGCAGTTCTTC
J gene: TRBJ2-1; D gene: -; clone size: -; V gene: TRBV4-2; CDR3 protein: CASSQDLGGYNERFF; CDR3 DNA: TGTGCCAGCAGCCAAGATCTGGGCGGCTACAATGAGCGGTTCTTC
J gene: TRBJ2-2; D gene: TRBD2; clone size: few; V gene: TRBV6-1; CDR3 protein: CATHRGGANLGELFF; CDR3 DNA: TGTGCCACCCATCGGGGGGGGGCCAATCTCGGGGAGCTGTTTTTT
J gene: TRBJ2-5; D gene: -; clone size: many; V gene: TRBV5-1; CDR3 protein: CASSLSRVPTETQYF; CDR3 DNA: TGCGCCAGCAGCTTGTCCAGGGTCCCCACCGAGACCCAGTACTTC
J gene: TRBJ2-1; D gene: -; clone size: few; V gene: TRBV25-1; CDR3 protein: CASTRIDEQFF; CDR3 DNA: TGTGCCAGCACCCGTATCGATGAGCAGTTCTTC
J gene: TRBJ2-1; D gene: -; clone size: -; V gene: TRBV21-1; CDR3 protein: CASSSRTEWCNEQFF; CDR3 DNA: TGTGCCAGCAGCTCACGGACAGAGTGGTGCAATGAGCAGTTCTTC
J gene: TRBJ2-5; D gene: -; clone size: few; V gene: TRBV6-1; CDR3 protein: CASSSHRDGETQYF; CDR3 DNA: TGTGCCAGCAGCTCCCACAGGGACGGAGAGACCCAGTACTTC
J gene: TRBJ2-7; D gene: -; clone size: few; V gene: TRBV12-5; CDR3 protein: CASGPDDTKQYF; CDR3 DNA: TGTGCTAGTGGCCCGGATGATACGAAGCAGTACTTC
J gene: TRBJ1-2; D gene: -; clone size: -; V gene: TRBV5-1; CDR3 protein: CASSPLDGTYGYTF; CDR3 DNA: TGCGCCAGCAGCCCCCTCGACGGGACCTATGGCTACACCTTC
J gene: TRBJ2-3; D gene: TRBD1; clone size: -; V gene: TRBV20-1; CDR3 protein: CSASSQRDRGPDTQYF; CDR3 DNA: TGCAGTGCTAGTTCCCAGCGGGACAGGGGGCCAGATACGCAGTATTTT
J gene: TRBJ2-5; D gene: -; clone size: -; V gene: TRBV11-2; CDR3 protein: CASSLGAGERGDQYF; CDR3 DNA: TGTGCCAGCAGCTTAGGGGCAGGGGAACGCGGTGACCAGTACTTC
J gene: TRBJ2-7; D gene: -; clone size: few; V gene: TRBV5-1; CDR3 protein: CASSLVSTSYEQYF; CDR3 DNA: TGCGCCAGCAGCTTGGTGTCAACCTCCTACGAGCAGTACTTC
J gene: TRBJ2-2; D gene: -; clone size: many; V gene: TRBV12-3/TRBV12-4; CDR3 protein: CASSSVRHTGELFF; CDR3 DNA: TGTGCCAGCAGTTCCGTAAGGCACACCGGGGAGCTGTTTTTT
J gene: TRBJ1-6; D gene: TRBD1; clone size: -; V gene: TRBV5-5; CDR3 protein: CASSFQGVSNSPLHF; CDR3 DNA: TGTGCCAGCAGCTTTCAGGGGGTCTCTAATTCACCCCTCCACTTT
J gene: TRBJ2-2; D gene: TRBD2; clone size: few; V gene: TRBV6-4; CDR3 protein: CASSESGLATGELFF; CDR3 DNA: TGTGCCAGCAGTGAGTCGGGACTAGCTACCGGGGAGCTGTTTTTT
J gene: TRBJ2-7; D gene: TRBD2; clone size: -; V gene: TRBV27; CDR3 protein: CASRRLAGEYEQYF; CDR3 DNA: TGTGCCAGCAGGCGACTAGCGGGGGAATACGAGCAGTACTTC
J gene: TRBJ2-7; D gene: -; clone size: few; V gene: TRBV3-1; CDR3 protein: CASSQDTSYEQYF; CDR3 DNA: TGTGCCAGCAGCCAAGACACCTCCTACGAGCAGTACTTC
J gene: TRBJ2-2; D gene: -; clone size: few; V gene: TRBV20-1; CDR3 protein: CSARLGAGELFF; CDR3 DNA: TGCAGTGCTAGATTGGGGGCCGGGGAGCTGTTTTTT
J gene: TRBJ2-1; D gene: TRBD1; clone size: -; V gene: TRBV4-3; CDR3 protein: CASSKRAEGQGRNEQFF; CDR3 DNA: TGCGCCAGCAGCAAACGTGCCGAGGGACAGGGACGGAATGAGCAGTTCTTC
J gene: TRBJ2-2; D gene: -; clone size: -; V gene: TRBV30; CDR3 protein: CAWKGSGHTGELFF; CDR3 DNA: TGTGCCTGGAAGGGGAGCGGCCACACCGGGGAGCTGTTTTTT
J gene: TRBJ2-7; D gene: -; clone size: -; V gene: TRBV5-8; CDR3 protein: CASSLVQGRYEQYF; CDR3 DNA: TGTGCCAGCAGCTTGGTCCAGGGAAGGTACGAGCAGTACTTC
J gene: TRBJ2-5; D gene: -; clone size: few; V gene: TRBV21-1; CDR3 protein: CASSKSSSLAGGQETQYF; CDR3 DNA: TGTGCCAGCAGCAAGTCTTCTTCACTAGCGGGGGGCCAAGAGACCCAGTACTTC
J gene: TRBJ2-3; D gene: TRBD1; clone size: -; V gene: TRBV7-2; CDR3 protein: CASSVKQGPTDTQYF; CDR3 DNA: TGTGCCAGCAGCGTCAAACAGGGGCCCACAGATACGCAGTATTTT
J gene: TRBJ2-3; D gene: -; clone size: -; V gene: TRBV29-1; CDR3 protein: CSVESSVSAIDTQYF; CDR3 DNA: TGCAGCGTTGAAAGTAGTGTTTCGGCAATCGATACGCAGTATTTT
J gene: TRBJ1-1; D gene: -; clone size: many; V gene: TRBV20-1; CDR3 protein: CSAAVGGAHTEAFF; CDR3 DNA: TGCAGTGCTGCCGTTGGGGGGGCCCACACTGAAGCTTTCTTT
J gene: TRBJ2-1; D gene: TRBD2; clone size: many; V gene: TRBV5-1; CDR3 protein: CASSHSGGYNEQFF; CDR3 DNA: TGCGCCAGCAGCCATAGCGGGGGGTACAATGAGCAGTTCTTC
J gene: TRBJ2-2; D gene: -; clone size: -; V gene: TRBV11-2; CDR3 protein: CASSLDWTDRGELFF; CDR3 DNA: TGTGCCAGCAGCTTAGACTGGACAGATCGCGGGGAGCTGTTTTTT
J gene: TRBJ2-1; D gene: TRBD2; clone size: -; V gene: TRBV15; CDR3 protein: CATSRDGAGARNEQFF; CDR3 DNA: TGTGCCACCAGCAGAGATGGAGCGGGAGCGCGGAATGAGCAGTTCTTC
J gene: TRBJ2-7; D gene: -; clone size: -; V gene: TRBV5-1; CDR3 protein: CASSFPDPPYEQYF; CDR3 DNA: TGCGCCAGCAGCTTCCCCGACCCTCCCTACGAGCAGTACTTC
J gene: TRBJ2-7; D gene: -; clone size: many; V gene: TRBV15; CDR3 protein: CATSGGSTYEQYF; CDR3 DNA: TGTGCCACCAGCGGAGGGTCTACCTACGAGCAGTACTTC
J gene: TRBJ2-1; D gene: TRBD1; clone size: few; V gene: TRBV5-8; CDR3 protein: CASSLGQGSYSNEQFF; CDR3 DNA: TGTGCCAGCAGCCTCGGACAGGGGTCGTACAGCAATGAGCAGTTCTTC
J gene: TRBJ1-1; D gene: -; clone size: many; V gene: TRBV28; CDR3 protein: CASSAGALNTEAFF; CDR3 DNA: TGTGCCAGCAGTGCAGGAGCCCTCAACACTGAAGCTTTCTTT